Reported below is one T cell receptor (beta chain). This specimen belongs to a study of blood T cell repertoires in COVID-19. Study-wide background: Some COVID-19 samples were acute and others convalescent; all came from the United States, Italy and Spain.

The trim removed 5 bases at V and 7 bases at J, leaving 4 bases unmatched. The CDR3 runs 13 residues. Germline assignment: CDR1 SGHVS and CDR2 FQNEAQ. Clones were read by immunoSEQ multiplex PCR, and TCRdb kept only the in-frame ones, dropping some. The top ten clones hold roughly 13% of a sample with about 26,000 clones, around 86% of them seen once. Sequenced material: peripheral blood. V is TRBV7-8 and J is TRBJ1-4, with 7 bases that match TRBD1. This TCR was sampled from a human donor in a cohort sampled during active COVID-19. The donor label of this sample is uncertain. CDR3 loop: CASSLDRAEKLFF. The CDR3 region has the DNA TGTGCCAGCAGCCTCGACAGGGCTGAAAAACTGTTTTTT.